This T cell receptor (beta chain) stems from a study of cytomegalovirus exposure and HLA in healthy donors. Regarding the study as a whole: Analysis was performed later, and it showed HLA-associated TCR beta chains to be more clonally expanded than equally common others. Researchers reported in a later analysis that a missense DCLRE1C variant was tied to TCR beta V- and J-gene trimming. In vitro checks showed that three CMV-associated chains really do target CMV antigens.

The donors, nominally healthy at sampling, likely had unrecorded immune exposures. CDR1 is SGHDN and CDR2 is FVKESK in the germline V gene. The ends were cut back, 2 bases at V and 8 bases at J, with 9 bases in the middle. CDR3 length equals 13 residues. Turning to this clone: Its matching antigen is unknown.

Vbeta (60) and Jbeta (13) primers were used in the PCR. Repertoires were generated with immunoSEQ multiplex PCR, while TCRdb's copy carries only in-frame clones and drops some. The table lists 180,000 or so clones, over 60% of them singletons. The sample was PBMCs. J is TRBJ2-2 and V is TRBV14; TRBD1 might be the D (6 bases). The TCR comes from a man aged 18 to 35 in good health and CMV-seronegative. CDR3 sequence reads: CASSQTGTGELFF. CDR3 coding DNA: TGTGCCAGCAGCCAAACAGGGACAGGGGAGCTGTTTTTT.